The 4 T cell receptor beta chains given below trace back to one sample, sequenced in a study of technical replicates of blood from a few donors. Libraries were prepared by immunoSEQ multiplex PCR; TCRdb keeps only in-frame clonotypes and omits some of them. The sample records approximately 82,000 clones, approximately 94% being singletons. The sample was T cells isolated from PBMCs. The receptors stem from a human donor in good health.

V and J are TRBV6-6 and TRBJ1-1; D uncertain. The length of the CDR3 is 13 residues. V was clipped by 2 bases and J by 3 bases, with 7 bases between them. Germline CDR1 reads MNHNY; CDR2 reads SVGAGI (reference sequence). The CDR3 DNA follows: TGTGCCAGCAGTTACGTCGGGGACACTGAAGCTTTCTTT. This codes for CASSYVGDTEAFF.

The V call is TRBV7-9, the J call TRBJ2-1; TRBD2 matches at 11 bases. With 0 bases clipped from V and 7 bases from J, the junction kept 5 bases outside the gene matches. CDR3 length equals 16 residues. CDR1 and CDR2 (germline): SEHNR, FQNEAQ (reference sequence). CDR3 loop: CASSLAPSGGQNEQFF. CDR3 bases: TGTGCCAGCAGCTTAGCCCCTAGCGGGGGGCAGAATGAGCAGTTCTTC.

The rearrangement links TRBV6-5 to TRBJ2-1, with unresolved D. The germline V gene encodes CDR1 MNHEY and CDR2 SVGAGI. The CDR3 contains 14 residues. V shed 2 bases and J shed 7 bases, with 12 bases lying between them. CDR3 bases: TGTGCCAGCAGTTACAACGAGTACGGGAATGAGCAGTTCTTC. This encodes CASSYNEYGNEQFF.

This chain links TRBV2 with TRBJ2-7, with 9 nucleotides matching TRBD1. J gave up 5 bases and V 5 bases, and 4 bases lay outside the gene matches. This CDR3 contains 13 residues. The germline gives CDR1 SNHLY, CDR2 FYNNEI. The CDR3 DNA is TGTGCCAGCAGTACAGGGGGCAGTAACGAGCAGTACTTC. Amino acid sequence: CASSTGGSNEQYF.